This entry is about one TCR beta chain. Its antigen is unidentified. V was cut by 4 bases and J by 6 bases, with 19 bases left in between. From germline, CDR1 is SGHDT and CDR2 YYEEEE. CDR3 length: 16 amino acids. The record originates from a study of cytomegalovirus exposure and HLA in healthy donors. With 60 Vbeta and 13 Jbeta primers, the PCR was carried out. Profiled with immunoSEQ multiplex PCR; TCRdb holds only in-frame clones, not every one. The profile shows 80,000 or so clones, around 10% of them singletons. Regarding the study as a whole: It was fewer than 200 TCR beta chains that were listed as cytomegalovirus-associated.

The chain recombines TRBV5-6 with TRBJ2-2; D gene ambiguous. The source of this sequence is a man in his 60s in good health and CMV-seropositive. The sequenced sample was PBMCs. This CDR3 reads CASSVRPLPAAGELFF. The CDR3 DNA is TGTGCCAGCAGCGTAAGGCCACTGCCGGCGGCCGGGGAGCTGTTTTTT.